A selection of T cell receptor beta chains follows, all from one sample in a study of Graves' ophthalmopathy and Graves' hyperthyroidism. Each CDR3 protein gets one entry after TCRdb re-called the multiplex PCR reads with MiXCR. The sample has a few hundred thousand distinct CDR3 sequences; 15% are singletons. The specimen was peripheral blood. These TCRs come from a woman younger than 30 with stable Graves' hyperthyroidism. Both conserved end residues are part of each CDR3. The order of the fields is J gene, CDR3 length, V gene, D gene, clone size, CDR3 DNA, CDR3 protein. D genes are given only for firm matches. For some rows the clone size is stated as once, few or many, or as a class when expanded; others skip it.

>TRBJ1-1|12|TRBV12-5|.|many
TGTGCTAGTGGTGAAACCCGGGGTGAAGCTTTCTTT
CASGETRGEAFF
>TRBJ1-2|17|TRBV9|TRBD1|many
TGTGCCAGCAGCCCTTATCCCCCCGGACAGGGAAGAGGGGGCTACACCTTC
CASSPYPPGQGRGGYTF
>TRBJ1-5|14|TRBV20-1|.|many
TGCAGTGCTAGATTCCAGGGTAGCAATCAGCCCCAGCATTTT
CSARFQGSNQPQHF
>TRBJ2-7|12|TRBV6-2/TRBV6-3|.|once
TGTGCCAGCAGTTATTCCAGGGTCGAGCAGTACTTC
CASSYSRVEQYF
>TRBJ2-7|13|TRBV6-2/TRBV6-3|.|many
TGTGCCAGCAGTTATCAGGGCACCTACGAGCAGTACTTC
CASSYQGTYEQYF
>TRBJ2-5|13|TRBV19|.|many
TGTGCCAGTAGTATCTCGATAGGGGAGACCCAGTACTTC
CASSISIGETQYF
>TRBJ1-1|14|TRBV6-1|.|many
TGTGCCAGCAGTGAATGGGGGGGGGTAAATCGAGCTTTCTTT
CASSEWGGVNRAFF
>TRBJ1-2|16|TRBV11-2|.|many
TGTGCCAGCAGCATCCCCGGACGGTCAGCTAACTATGGCTACACCTTC
CASSIPGRSANYGYTF
>TRBJ2-6|15|TRBV6-2/TRBV6-3|.|many
TGTGCCAGCAGTTTAATCACCTCTGGGGCCAACGTCCTGACTTTC
CASSLITSGANVLTF
>TRBJ2-5|13|TRBV6-2/TRBV6-3|.|many
TGTGCCAGCAGTCCCAGTATTGTCGAGACCCAGTACTTC
CASSPSIVETQYF
>TRBJ2-5|15|TRBV6-2/TRBV6-3|.|many
TGTGCCAGCAGCCGGGGCTACAGCGGACAAGAGACCCAGTACTTC
CASSRGYSGQETQYF
>TRBJ1-1|18|TRBV5-1|TRBD1|many
TGCGCCAGCAGCTTAGCGGGACAGGGGGAAACCATGAACACTGAAGCTTTCTTT
CASSLAGQGETMNTEAFF
>TRBJ2-7|15|TRBV27|.|.
TGTGCCAGCAGCTTACAGGGTCCGGTATCCTACGAGCAGTACTTC
CASSLQGPVSYEQYF
>TRBJ2-5|14|TRBV11-2|.|many
TGTGCCAGCAGCTTAGGGACGGGGTGGGAGACCCAGTACTTC
CASSLGTGWETQYF
>TRBJ1-3|14|TRBV2|TRBD1|many
TGTGCCAGCAGCGGGACAGGAACTGGAAACACCATATATTTT
CASSGTGTGNTIYF
>TRBJ2-4|16|TRBV20-1|TRBD2|.
TGCAGTGCCCGGACGGGCGGGGGTTTAGCCAAAAACATTAAGTACTTC
CSARTGGGLAKNIKYF
>TRBJ1-5|15|TRBV12-3/TRBV12-4|TRBD1|many
TGTGCCAGCAGTTCGGGACAGGTTAGCAATCAGCCCCAGCATTTT
CASSSGQVSNQPQHF
>TRBJ2-5|16|TRBV5-1|TRBD1|.
TGCGCCAGCAGCTTGGGACAGGGGGCGCCTCAAGAGACCCAGTACTTC
CASSLGQGAPQETQYF
>TRBJ2-4|17|TRBV18|.|.
TGTGCCAGCTCACTAACTCGGTGGCCTCTTTCCAAAAACATTCAGTACTTC
CASSLTRWPLSKNIQYF
>TRBJ1-6|15|TRBV27|TRBD1|many
TGTGCCAGCAGTTGGGGACAGGGGGTAGTATCACCCCTCCACTTT
CASSWGQGVVSPLHF
>TRBJ2-6|20|TRBV6-2/TRBV6-3|.|.
TGTGCCAGCAGTTACACAGGGGTAAGCGGGACCTTCTCTGGGGCCAACGTCCTGACTTTC
CASSYTGVSGTFSGANVLTF
>TRBJ1-2|12|TRBV27|.|many
TGTGCCAGCAGCCCCAGTGGGTTTGGCTACACCTTC
CASSPSGFGYTF
>TRBJ2-5|17|TRBV2|TRBD2|few
TGTGCCAGCAGGCCCCGACTAGCGGGGGGCAGGGAAGAGACCCAGTACTTC
CASRPRLAGGREETQYF
>TRBJ2-2|17|TRBV15|.|many
TGTGCCACCAGCGGAACTACCGGGACATTGAACACCGGGGAGCTGTTTTTT
CATSGTTGTLNTGELFF
>TRBJ1-5|12|TRBV28|.|many
TGTGCTAGTGGACAGATCTGGCAGCCCCAGCATTTT
CASGQIWQPQHF
>TRBJ2-7|12|TRBV6-1|.|.
TGTGCCAGCAGTCGTGACCACTACGAGCAGTACTTC
CASSRDHYEQYF
>TRBJ2-5|14|TRBV10-3|TRBD2|.
TGTGCCATCAGCAGACTAGCGGGGGAGGAGACCCAGTACTTC
CAISRLAGEETQYF
>TRBJ1-1|18|TRBV6-2/TRBV6-3|TRBD1|many
TGTGCCAGCAGTTACTCAGGGGACAGGGGGTTCGCGGACACTGAAGCTTTCTTT
CASSYSGDRGFADTEAFF
>TRBJ2-1|16|TRBV4-2|.|few
TGTGCCAGCAGCCAAGAGTCGGGGGCCGAATACAATGAGCAGTTCTTC
CASSQESGAEYNEQFF
>TRBJ1-2|14|TRBV7-9|TRBD1|many
TGTGCCAGCAGCTTTGGACAGGAACTAGGCGGCTACACCTTC
CASSFGQELGGYTF
>TRBJ1-1|13|TRBV2|.|.
TGTGCCAGCTGTCCAACCCTGGGCACTGAAGCTTTCTTT
CASCPTLGTEAFF
>TRBJ2-2|17|TRBV27|.|many
TGTGCCAGCAGTTTATCAGGGGGACTGCCTAACACCGGGGAGCTGTTTTTT
CASSLSGGLPNTGELFF
>TRBJ1-5|16|TRBV12-3/TRBV12-4|TRBD1|many
TGTGCCAGCAGTTTTGGGACAGGGAATTTAGATCAGCCCCAGCATTTT
CASSFGTGNLDQPQHF
>TRBJ1-1|14|TRBV4-2|TRBD1|many
TGTGCCAGCAGCCAAGGACAGGGTAGCACTGAAGCTTTCTTT
CASSQGQGSTEAFF
>TRBJ2-7|15|TRBV7-6|TRBD1|many
TGTGCCAGCAGCTTCAGGACAGGTTTAGGCTACGAGCAGTACTTC
CASSFRTGLGYEQYF
>TRBJ2-7|15|TRBV7-6|.|many
TGTGCCAGCAGCTTAGAACTCGGAGTGGCCTACGAGCAGTACTTC
CASSLELGVAYEQYF
>TRBJ1-6|12|TRBV6-1|.|.
TGTGTCACGGACAGTCCGGGGTCACCCTTCCACTTT
CVTDSPGSPFHF
>TRBJ2-2|14|TRBV2|TRBD1|.
TGTGCCAGCAGAGCGGGACAGGGGGCCGGGGAGCTGTTTTTT
CASRAGQGAGELFF
>TRBJ2-5|15|TRBV15|TRBD2|.
TGTGCCACCAGCAGTGGGACTAGCGGGCAAGAGACCCAGTACTTC
CATSSGTSGQETQYF
>TRBJ2-2|15|TRBV12-5|.|.
TGTGCTAGTGGTAACCAGGGTCGGAACACCGGGGAGCTGTTTTTT
CASGNQGRNTGELFF
>TRBJ2-7|12|TRBV20-1|TRBD2|few
TGCAGTGCCCTAGGGGAGGGCTCCGAGCAGTACTTC
CSALGEGSEQYF
>TRBJ2-5|15|TRBV5-1|.|.
TGCGCCAGCAGCTTGTCTCTACTTGGGCAAGAGACCCAGTACTTC
CASSLSLLGQETQYF
>TRBJ1-2|15|TRBV5-1|.|many
TGCGCCAGCAGAATTGGCCCGGAATCCTCCTATGGCTACACCTTC
CASRIGPESSYGYTF
>TRBJ2-2|17|TRBV6-1|.|many
TGTGCCAGCAGTGAACGGACAGGGAGGGGGCTCGCCGGGGAGCTGTTTTTT
CASSERTGRGLAGELFF
>TRBJ1-5|17|TRBV19|.|many
TGTGCCAGTAGTCCCTTCTCGGTGGGCAGTAACAATCAGCCCCAGCATTTT
CASSPFSVGSNNQPQHF
>TRBJ1-5|16|TRBV12-5|.|many
TGTGCTAGTGGTTTGGTACGGGGGGGGAGCAATCAGCCCCAGCATTTT
CASGLVRGGSNQPQHF
>TRBJ2-7|14|TRBV6-5|.|.
TGTGCCAGCAGTTACACGGACAGTACGGACGAGCAGTACTTC
CASSYTDSTDEQYF
>TRBJ2-7|15|TRBV20-1|TRBD2|few
TGCAGTGCCATTACTAGCGGGGGGGCGTGGTACGAGCAGTACTTC
CSAITSGGAWYEQYF
>TRBJ1-1|14|TRBV12-3/TRBV12-4|.|many
TGTGCCAGCAGTTTACTCCCAATGGGCACTGAAGCTTTCTTT
CASSLLPMGTEAFF
>TRBJ1-5|14|TRBV6-5|.|many
TGTGCCAGCAGTTACTCGAGGGAAAATCAGCCCCAGCATTTT
CASSYSRENQPQHF
>TRBJ1-4|15|TRBV5-1|.|many
TGCGCCAGCAGCTTGATGAGGGGGGTGGATGAAAAACTGTTTTTT
CASSLMRGVDEKLFF
>TRBJ1-5|16|TRBV6-5|TRBD1|many
TGTGCCAGCAGCAGACGACAGGGGTCGAGCAATCAGCCCCAGCATTTT
CASSRRQGSSNQPQHF
>TRBJ1-6|15|TRBV12-3/TRBV12-4|.|many
TGTGCCAGCAGTTTAGCGGGGGCGGCGGATTCACCCCTCCACTTT
CASSLAGAADSPLHF
>TRBJ1-1|14|TRBV7-2|TRBD1|many
TGTGCCAGCAGCTTTGTGGGACAGGGCCCTGAAGCTTTCTTT
CASSFVGQGPEAFF
>TRBJ2-5|16|TRBV6-4|.|many
TGTGCCAGCAGTGACTCGAAGGGGCAGGGGAGAGAGACCCAGTACTTC
CASSDSKGQGRETQYF
>TRBJ1-5|17|TRBV19|TRBD1|many
TGTGCCAGTAGTCCAAGGGGGGGGACAGGGGTTGGCCAGCCCCAGCATTTT
CASSPRGGTGVGQPQHF
>TRBJ2-7|16|TRBV18|TRBD1|.
TGTGCCAGCTCACCACTCACAGGGGGACTTGATTACGAGCAGTACTTC
CASSPLTGGLDYEQYF
>TRBJ1-2|11|TRBV9|.|.
TGTGCCAGCAGCGCGGGCCATGGCTACACCTTC
CASSAGHGYTF
>TRBJ2-7|11|TRBV11-2|.|many
TGTGCCAGCAGCTCCTTGAACGAGCAGTACTTC
CASSSLNEQYF
>TRBJ1-1|17|TRBV6-1|.|many
TGTGCCAGCAGCAAAGGAAGGAAGATGACCTTGGGCACTGAAGCTTTCTTT
CASSKGRKMTLGTEAFF